What follows are 29 T cell receptor beta chains derived from one specimen sequenced in a study of blood T cells in healthy people across ages. Together with a sample-barcoded 5' primer, a J-beta primer mix was included in a second PCR lasting about 6 to 11 cycles. TCRdb recomputed calls from the 5' RACE reads with MiXCR, one row per CDR3 protein. Among 660,000 or so distinct CDR3 sequences, roughly 53% were seen once, and the ten largest hold 30% to 45%. The sample comprised blood. These receptor sequences come from a man aged 60-69 years in good health.

As concerns this clonotype: This may be a read error: a much more frequent sequence differs by one nucleotide. The chain employs TRBV5-1 and TRBJ2-3; 11 bases align to TRBD2. Germline assignment: CDR1 SGHRS and CDR2 YFSETQ. V shed 4 bases, J shed 9 bases, and the junction held 16 bases outside the gene matches. The CDR3 is made up of 17 amino acids. The CDR3 DNA follows: TGCGCCAGCAGCCTGCTTTCCGGGACTAGCGGTCCCGGGACGCAGTATTTT. It translates to CASSLLSGTSGPGTQYF. Full variable domain (rest looked up from reference TRBV5-1 and TRBJ2-3): KAGVTQTPRYLIKTRGQQVTLSCSPISGHRSVSWYQQTPGQGLQFLFEYFSETQRNKGNFPGRFSGRQFSNSRSEMNVSTLELGDSALYLCASSLLSGTSGPGTQYFGPGTRLTVL.

As regards this clonotype: The junction and the germline gene differ at one end; a read error may be behind it. This chain links TRBV6-6 with TRBJ1-6, with D perhaps TRBD1 (5 bases). The germline V gene has CDR1 MNHNY and CDR2 SVGAGI (reference sequence). This CDR3 has 16 residues. As DNA, the CDR3 is TGTGCCAGCAGACTAACCCCAGGGACCTATAATTCACCCTTCCACTTT. Encoded protein: CASRLTPGTYNSPFHF.

The chain links TRBV12-3 or TRBV12-4 to TRBJ2-5; 7 positions agree with TRBD1. There are 14 residues in the CDR3. V trimming: 6 bases; J trimming: 2 bases; junction bases outside the gene matches: 6. CDR3 sequence (DNA): TGTGCCAGCAGAGCGGACAGGCTACAAGAGACCCAGTACTTC. This codes for CASRADRLQETQYF.

This clonotype was seen a few times. The chain joins TRBV5-5 to TRBJ1-5; D is uncertain. The CDR3 contains 14 residues. With 3 bases removed from V and 1 base from J, the gap between germline ends came to 8 bases. CDR1 and CDR2 (germline): SGHKS, YYEKEE (reference sequence). Here the CDR3 reads CASSYGMSNQPQHF. In nucleotides, the CDR3 is TGTGCCAGCAGCTACGGGATGAGCAATCAGCCCCAGCATTTT.

V usage is TRBV28 and J usage is TRBJ1-5; unclear D gene. V lost 7 bases and J 1 base, leaving 11 bases between the germline ends. The CDR3 sequence is 14 residues long. CDR1 is MDHEN, CDR2 SYDVKM, per germline. CDR3 bases: TGTGCCAGCAAGGTGTCAGTCAGCAATCAGCCCCAGCATTTT. It yields the protein CASKVSVSNQPQHF.

CDR3 loop: CSATPGADYTF. CDR3 DNA sequence: TGCAGTGCTACCCCTGGGGCTGACTACACCTTC. This sequence joins TRBV20-1 and TRBJ1-2; D may be TRBD1 (5 bases). This CDR3 has 11 amino acids. Trimming took off 4 bases at V and 10 bases at J, with 13 bases between the two ends. The germline gives CDR1 DFQATT, CDR2 SNEGSKA (reference sequence).

The chain employs TRBV20-1 and TRBJ1-2, with unresolved D. The CDR3 runs 14 residues. The germline gives CDR1 DFQATT, CDR2 SNEGSKA (reference sequence). Trimming stripped 3 bases from V and 2 bases from J, with 13 bases between. The CDR3 sequence is CSARPMGGNYGYTF. CDR3 DNA: TGCAGTGCTAGGCCGATGGGAGGGAACTATGGCTACACCTTC.

The chain joins TRBV24-1 to TRBJ2-3; 7 nucleotides line up with TRBD1. The CDR3 is 15 amino acids. Germline V CDR1 and CDR2: KGHDR, SFDVKD. The V and J ends lost 6 bases and 2 bases, in that order; junction bases with no gene match: 7. DNA of the CDR3: TGTGCCACCAGTCCGAACAGGGGTAACACAGATACGCAGTATTTT. Encoded protein: CATSPNRGNTDTQYF.

The CDR3 DNA follows: TGTGCCAGCAGCCAAGCGTCAAGGCCGGATCAGCCCCAGCATTTT. This encodes CASSQASRPDQPQHF. The chain links TRBV4-2 to TRBJ1-5; D ambiguous. Between the trimmed V and J ends, which lost 1 base and 5 bases, there was a span of 12 bases. Germline CDR1 reads LGHNA; CDR2 reads YNFKEQ. This CDR3 comprises 15 residues.

This clonotype was seen more than once but under ten times. V usage is TRBV18 and J usage is TRBJ1-2; TRBD1 agrees at 11 bases. CDR1 is KGHSH, CDR2 LQKENI, per germline. The trim removed 5 bases at V and 3 bases at J, leaving 5 bases unmatched. This CDR3 has 15 residues. CDR3 sequence (DNA): TGTGCCAGCTCAACAGGGACAGGGGGACACTATGGCTACACCTTC. As protein: CASSTGTGGHYGYTF.

This clonotype has just one count. The chain has TRBV7-9 and TRBJ1-4, with TRBD1 matching over 8 bases. This CDR3 has 15 residues. The ends lost 4 bases at V and 5 bases at J; junction bases unmatched: 6. Germline CDR1 is SEHNR and CDR2 is FQNEAQ (reference sequence). The DNA of the CDR3 is TGTGCCAGCAGCTCCCGACAGGGGAAGAATGAAAAACTGTTTTTT. It is translated as CASSSRQGKNEKLFF.

The V and J genes are TRBV25-1 and TRBJ2-1; 11 bases map to TRBD2. From germline, CDR1 is MGHDK and CDR2 SYGVNS. V shed 5 bases and J 5 bases; nucleotides not matched to a gene: 11. The CDR3 totals 17 residues. CDR3 region: CASSPHGMGLADNEQFF. Here the CDR3 DNA reads TGTGCCAGCAGTCCTCACGGGATGGGACTAGCGGACAATGAGCAGTTCTTC.

This clonotype came up a few times. The gene calls are TRBV6-1 and TRBJ2-7; 7 bases line up with TRBD1. J was trimmed by 12 bases and V by 7 bases; bases with no gene match: 18. The CDR3 covers 14 residues. Germline-derived CDR1 and CDR2 are MNHNS and SASEGT. The CDR3 DNA reads as TGTGCCAGCATCTCGAGGGACAGTCGAGTAAGTGTGTACTTC. It is translated as CASISRDSRVSVYF.

This chain connects TRBV29-1 to TRBJ1-2; 9 bases align to TRBD1. The ends lost 6 bases at V and 6 bases at J; junction bases unmatched: 8. This CDR3 comprises 13 residues. The V gene's germline CDR1 is SQVTM and CDR2 ANQGSEA. CDR3 in DNA: TGCAGCGTCGGGACAGGGATGACCCATGGCTACACCTTC. Encoded protein: CSVGTGMTHGYTF. Complete variable domain (other parts from reference TRBV29-1 and TRBJ1-2): SAVISQKPSRDICQRGTSLTIQCQVDSQVTMMFWYRQQPGQSLTLIATANQGSEATYESGFVIDKFPISRPNLTFSTLTVSNMSPEDSSIYLCSVGTGMTHGYTFGSGTRLTVV.

V is TRBV29-1 and J is TRBJ2-7; 7 bases match TRBD2. In germline, CDR1 is SQVTM, CDR2 ANQGSEA. CDR3 length: 13 residues. The V segment lost 4 bases and the J segment 4 bases; nucleotides outside the gene matches: 7. The CDR3 DNA reads TGCAGCGTTGGGGGTGGCGGGAGTTACGAGCAGTACTTC. It encodes CSVGGGGSYEQYF.

A few counts support this clonotype. This chain joins TRBV24-1 and TRBJ2-1; 11 bases are shared with TRBD2. The CDR3 length is 16 residues. The V gene's germline CDR1 is KGHDR and CDR2 SFDVKD. After removal of 2 bases from V and 5 bases from J, the junction contained 4 bases not matched to a gene. Here the CDR3 reads CATSDSLAGVNNEQFF. CDR3 nucleotides: TGTGCCACCAGTGATTCACTAGCGGGGGTAAACAATGAGCAGTTCTTC.

The chain joins TRBV3-1 to TRBJ2-5; TRBD2 aligns across 7 bases. The CDR3 covers 14 residues. Germline V gene lookup returns CDR1 LGHDT and CDR2 YNNKEL (reference sequence). J gave up 5 bases and V 4 bases, and 7 bases lay outside the gene matches. The DNA for the CDR3 is TGTGCCAGCAGCCCTAGCGGACACGGGGAGACCCAGTACTTC. It specifies CASSPSGHGETQYF.

This rearrangement joins TRBV18 to TRBJ1-2; a possible D gene is TRBD1 (6 bases). Germline V CDR1 and CDR2: KGHSH, LQKENI. Trimming removed 1 base at V and 4 bases at J, with 7 bases between. The CDR3 extends over 13 amino acids. The CDR3: CASSPLDSYGYTF. As DNA, the CDR3 is TGTGCCAGCTCACCACTGGACAGCTATGGCTACACCTTC. The full variable domain, rest sourced from reference TRBV18 and TRBJ1-2, is NAGVMQNPRHLVRRRGQEARLRCSPMKGHSHVYWYRQLPEEGLKFMVYLQKENIIDESGMPKERFSAEFPKEGPSILRIQQVVRGDSAAYFCASSPLDSYGYTFGSGTRLTVV.

CDR3 sequence reads: CASSPQGAKTEAFF. The CDR3 bases are TGTGCCAGCAGCCCCCAGGGGGCTAAGACTGAAGCTTTCTTT. The J gene is TRBJ1-1, the V gene TRBV7-9; 8 bases map to TRBD1. The ends lost 5 bases at V and 5 bases at J; junction bases unmatched: 7. From germline, CDR1 is SEHNR and CDR2 FQNEAQ (reference sequence). CDR3 length: 14 residues.

The chain combines TRBV5-1 with TRBJ1-5; 7 nucleotides align to TRBD1. This CDR3 contains 15 residues. The ends lost 5 bases at V and 3 bases at J; junction bases unmatched: 8. Germline V CDR1 and CDR2: SGHRS, YFSETQ. CDR3 amino acids: CASRAGTANNQPQHF. DNA of the CDR3: TGCGCCAGCAGGGCTGGGACAGCCAACAATCAGCCCCAGCATTTT.

The V and J genes are TRBV4-1 and TRBJ1-1, with TRBD1 matching 7 bases. The CDR3 has 16 residues. Trimming cost V 1 base and J 0 bases; bases outside gene matches: 5. The germline CDR1 and CDR2 sequences are MGHRA and YSYEKL. This chain's CDR3 is CASSQGPGQMNTEAFF. As DNA, the CDR3 is TGCGCCAGCAGCCAAGGGCCGGGACAGATGAACACTGAAGCTTTCTTT.

The J gene is TRBJ2-5, the V gene TRBV25-1; 7 nucleotides match TRBD2. The DNA end favors TRBJ2-7, so the J call may be wrong. Germline V gene data show CDR1 as MGHDK and CDR2 as SYGVNS. The CDR3 is made up of 16 amino acids. CDR3 protein: CASLGPGLTKIDEQYF. The CDR3 DNA reads TGTGCCAGCCTAGGGCCGGGACTAACGAAGATCGACGAGCAGTACTTC.

The chain recombines TRBV13 with TRBJ2-3; the match to TRBD2 covers 14 bases. This CDR3 has 18 amino acids. V lost 5 bases and J lost 2; bases outside the gene matches: 9. CDR1 and CDR2 (germline): PRHDT, FYEKMQ (reference sequence). The CDR3 region has the DNA TGTGCCAGCAGCCCGGGACTAGCGGGGGAGACCCTCACAGATACGCAGTATTTT. Its protein is CASSPGLAGETLTDTQYF.

This clonotype occurred a few times. The chain has TRBV20-1 and TRBJ1-2; D is uncertain. Trimming took 3 bases from V and 2 from J, leaving 7 bases between them. Germline CDR1 and CDR2: DFQATT and SNEGSKA (reference sequence). There are 12 residues in the CDR3. The CDR3 DNA reads as TGCAGTGCTAGTGACCCGAACTATGGCTACACCTTC. Translated: CSASDPNYGYTF.

The V call is TRBV12-3 or TRBV12-4, the J call TRBJ1-2, with D perhaps TRBD1 (5 bases). V was clipped by 5 bases and J by 0 bases, with 13 bases between them. This CDR3 spans 15 amino acids. DNA of the CDR3: TGTGCCAGCAGTCTACGACAGCGCCCTAACTATGGCTACACCTTC. Residues: CASSLRQRPNYGYTF.

This rearrangement joins TRBV2 to TRBJ2-6; no firm D call. This CDR3 spans 16 amino acids. Germline V CDR1 and CDR2: SNHLY, FYNNEI. With 7 bases removed from V and 0 bases from J, the gap between germline ends came to 13 bases. The CDR3 spells CASKDAYPSGANVLTF. CDR3 sequence (DNA): TGTGCCAGCAAAGATGCCTACCCCTCTGGGGCCAACGTCCTGACTTTC. The full variable domain, its missing parts supplied by reference TRBV2 and TRBJ2-6, is EPEVTQTPSHQVTQMGQEVILRCVPISNHLYFYWYRQILGQKVEFLVSFYNNEISEKSEIFDDQFSVERPDGSNFTLKIRSTKLEDSAMYFCASKDAYPSGANVLTFGAGSRLTVL.

This clonotype was detected many times. The rearrangement joins TRBV7-2 to TRBJ2-5, with unresolved D. V shed 1 base and J shed 7 bases, with 10 bases lying between them. Germline CDR1 is SGHTA and CDR2 is FQGNSA. The CDR3 length is 13 residues. This CDR3 is CASSLEVSRTQYF. The CDR3 DNA reads as TGTGCCAGCAGCTTAGAGGTCTCTAGGACCCAGTACTTC. The full variable domain, in which reference TRBV7-2 and TRBJ2-5 provide the parts outside the CDR3, is GAGVSQSPSNKVTEKGKDVELRCDPISGHTALYWYRQSLGQGLEFLIYFQGNSAPDKSGLPSDRFSAERTGGSVSTLTIQRTQQEDSAVYLCASSLEVSRTQYFGPGTRLLVL.

This CDR3 is CAISESTTPMEQYF. CDR3 nucleotides: TGTGCCATCAGTGAGTCGACTACACCCATGGAGCAGTACTTC. The chain joins TRBV10-3 to TRBJ2-7, with D maybe TRBD2 (5 bases). The CDR3 totals 14 residues. Trimming left V 0 bases short and J 7 bases short, with 13 bases between. CDR1 is ENHRY and CDR2 is SYGVKD in the germline V gene.

This clonotype was detected only a few times. The chain uses TRBV20-1 and TRBJ2-3; perhaps TRBD2 as D (6 bases). V was clipped by 3 bases and J by 6 bases, with 19 bases between them. Germline V CDR1 and CDR2: DFQATT, SNEGSKA (reference sequence). The CDR3 loop spans 15 amino acids. The CDR3 DNA reads as TGCAGTGCTAGGTTTTTACGGGGCGGGGTGGATACGCAGTATTTT. It yields the protein CSARFLRGGVDTQYF.